The subject of this entry is one T cell receptor beta chain. The antigen remains undetermined. Assay execution proceeded at the deep level. The table came from immunoSEQ multiplex PCR; TCRdb's copy has only in-frame clones and leaves some out. This sample has 600,000 to 750,000 clones, with approximately 77% found just once. The data were taken from a study of shared clonotypes between healthy human individuals. Overall study context: CD4 naive and memory got three plates each, CD8 naive two, CD8 memory one. Notes on the study in general: The small donor group covered limited genetic and exposure diversity. In general, naive subsets displayed greater estimated richness than memory subsets did.

Germline V gene sequence: CDR1 KGHSH, CDR2 LQKENI. There are 15 residues in the CDR3. After removal of 3 bases from V and 4 bases from J, the junction contained 4 bases not matched to a gene. The receptor comes from a woman aged 25-40 years in good health. Sequenced input: memory CD4+ T cells sorted from blood. Stated subset: CD45RA-negative fraction. The chain is built from TRBV18 and TRBJ2-2, with TRBD1 matching 8 bases. This chain's CDR3 is CASSPRGQGTGELFF. CDR3 DNA sequence: TGTGCCAGCTCACCCAGGGGGCAAGGCACCGGGGAGCTGTTTTTT.